Listed here are 5 T cell receptor beta chains from one sample, sequenced in a study of cytomegalovirus exposure and HLA in healthy donors. PCR involved 60 Vbeta and 13 Jbeta primers. Repertoires were generated with immunoSEQ multiplex PCR, while TCRdb's copy carries only in-frame clones and drops some. The sample includes some 120,000 clones, about four fifths of them seen just once. The specimen was PBMCs. These receptors were collected from a woman aged 55 to 70 in good health and CMV-seropositive.

J is TRBJ2-2 and V is TRBV4-2, with 7 bases lining up with TRBD1. J lost 0 bases, V lost 3 bases, and 1 base had no gene match. Germline CDR1 reads LGHNA; CDR2 reads YNFKEQ. This CDR3 has 15 amino acids. The CDR3 here is CASSQGQSNTGELFF. For the CDR3, the DNA is TGTGCCAGCAGCCAGGGACAGTCGAACACCGGGGAGCTGTTTTTT.

The chain recombines TRBV5-5 with TRBJ1-6; 9 bases line up with TRBD1. This CDR3 spans 19 amino acids. The ends lost 3 bases at V and 0 bases at J; junction bases unmatched: 10. Germline loops: CDR1 SGHKS, CDR2 YYEKEE (reference sequence). In nucleotides, the CDR3 is TGTGCCAGCAGCTGGAAAAATACAGGGGGCATCTCCTATAATTCACCCCTCCACTTT. Protein: CASSWKNTGGISYNSPLHF.

In its sample, this clone was seen a few times. This CDR3 reads CAWSVGQSTDTQYF. In nucleotides, the CDR3 is TGTGCCTGGAGTGTAGGACAGAGCACAGATACGCAGTATTTT. The chain employs TRBV30 and TRBJ2-3, with a possible D match to TRBD1 (6 bases). Trimming removed 0 bases at V and 0 bases at J, with 7 bases between. The germline V gene encodes CDR1 GTSNPN and CDR2 SVGIG (reference sequence). CDR3 length: 14 amino acids.

The V call is TRBV5-4, the J call TRBJ1-2, with D possibly being TRBD1 (5 bases). The ends were cut back, 0 bases at V and 4 bases at J, with 10 bases in the middle. This CDR3 is built from 14 residues. Germline CDR1 reads SGHNT; CDR2 reads YYREEE (reference sequence). The CDR3 DNA follows: TGTGCCAGCAGCTTGGCACTAACAGGCTATGGCTACACCTTC. It translates to CASSLALTGYGYTF.

V is TRBV5-1 and J is TRBJ1-1; D uncertain. The germline V and J ends were trimmed by 8 bases and 5 bases, with 13 bases remaining between them. The CDR3 is 12 amino acids. Per germline, CDR1 SGHRS and CDR2 YFSETQ. The CDR3 sequence: CASLGSGTEAFF. The CDR3 DNA reads as TGCGCCAGTCTGGGGAGCGGGACTGAAGCTTTCTTT.